This T cell receptor (beta chain) was profiled in a study of blood T cell repertoires in COVID-19. Seattle's cohort entered during active infection and was followed longitudinally. Authors' methods: Amplifying reference gene primers gave estimates of nucleated cell counts. Method: immunoSEQ multiplex PCR; TCRdb's copy keeps in-frame clones and lacks some. V and J calls plus clone size are reproduced from that table; the DNA served to infer D and trimming. This table holds 350,000 to 450,000 clones, 75% to 90% found once. V lost 0 bases and J lost 3, with 12 bases in between. CDR3 size: 15 residues. Looked up from germline, CDR1 is SGHTA and CDR2 is FQGNSA.

Sequences were obtained from peripheral blood. This TCR derives from a woman aged 55 to 70 with COVID-19, enrolled during active disease. V gene TRBV7-2 combines with J gene TRBJ2-7; D not resolved. The CDR3 coding sequence is TGTGCCAGCAGCTTAGCCCCCTTGTCCGTCTACGAGCAGTACTTC. Its protein product is CASSLAPLSVYEQYF.